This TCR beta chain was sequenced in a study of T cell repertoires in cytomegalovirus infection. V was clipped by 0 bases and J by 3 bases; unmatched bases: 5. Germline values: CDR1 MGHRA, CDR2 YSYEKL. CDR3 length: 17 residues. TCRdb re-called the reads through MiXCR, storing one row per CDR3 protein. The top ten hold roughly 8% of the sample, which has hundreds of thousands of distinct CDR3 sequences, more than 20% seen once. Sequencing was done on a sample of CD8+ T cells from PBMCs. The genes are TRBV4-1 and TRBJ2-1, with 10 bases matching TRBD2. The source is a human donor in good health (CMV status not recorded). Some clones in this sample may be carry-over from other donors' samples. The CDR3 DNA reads TGCGCCAGCAGCCAAGAAGAGCGGGGGGGTAACTACAATGAGCAGTTCTTC. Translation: CASSQEERGGNYNEQFF.